This TCR beta chain was recorded in a study of blood T cell repertoires in COVID-19. Profiled with immunoSEQ multiplex PCR; TCRdb holds only in-frame clones, not every one. The sample lists about 390,000 clones; around 87% were seen once. V was cut by 4 bases and J by 3 bases, with 30 bases left in between. The CDR3 has 20 amino acids. The germline CDR1 and CDR2 sequences are MDHEN and SYDVKM. The V and J genes are TRBV28 and TRBJ1-1, with D possibly matching TRBD1 (6 bases). This receptor was identified in a woman aged 55-70 years with COVID-19, enrolled during active disease. Sequencing was performed on peripheral blood. DNA of the CDR3: TGTGCCAGCAGTTCCACAGTAGGGGGGGCGGAGTTCACGTCGGACACTGAAGCTTTCTTT. Protein sequence: CASSSTVGGAEFTSDTEAFF.